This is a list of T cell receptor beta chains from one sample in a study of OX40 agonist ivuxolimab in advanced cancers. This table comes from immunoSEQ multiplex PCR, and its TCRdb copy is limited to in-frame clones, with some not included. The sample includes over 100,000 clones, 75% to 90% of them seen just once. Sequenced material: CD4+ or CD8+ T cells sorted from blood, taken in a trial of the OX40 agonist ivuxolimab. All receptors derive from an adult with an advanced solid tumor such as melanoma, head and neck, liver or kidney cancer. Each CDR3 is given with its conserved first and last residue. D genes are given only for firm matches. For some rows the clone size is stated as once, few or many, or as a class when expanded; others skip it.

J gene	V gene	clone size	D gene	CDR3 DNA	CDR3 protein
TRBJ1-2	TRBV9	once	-	TGTGCCAGCGAGGGGAACTATGGCTACACCTTC	CASEGNYGYTF
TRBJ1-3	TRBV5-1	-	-	TGCGCCAGCAGCTTGGGGACGGGGGCTGGAAACACCATATATTTT	CASSLGTGAGNTIYF
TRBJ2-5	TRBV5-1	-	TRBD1	TGCGCCAGCAGCTCCTCGGGACAGGGAGAAGAGACCCAGTACTTC	CASSSSGQGEETQYF
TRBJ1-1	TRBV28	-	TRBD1	TGTGCCAGCAAACCGCCTACAGGGGGCCCGAACACTGAAGCTTTCTTT	CASKPPTGGPNTEAFF
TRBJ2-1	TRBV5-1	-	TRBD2	TGCGCCAGCACGGCCAGCGGGGGGGTGTCCTACAATGAGCAGTTCTTC	CASTASGGVSYNEQFF
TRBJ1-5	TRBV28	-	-	TGTGCCAGCAGTCCACCCCAGGTTAGTCAGCCCCAGCATTTT	CASSPPQVSQPQHF
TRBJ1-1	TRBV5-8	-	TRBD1	TGTGCCAGCAGCTCGGCCAGGGGGGGCACTGAAGCTTTCTTT	CASSSARGGTEAFF
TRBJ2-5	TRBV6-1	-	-	TGTGCCAGCAGTGAACCAGCGGGCCTAGTCCAAGAGACCCAGTACTTC	CASSEPAGLVQETQYF
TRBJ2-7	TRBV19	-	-	TGTGCCAGTAGTATAGGGGTCACCAGGGGTCTCTACCCCTACGAGCAGTACTTC	CASSIGVTRGLYPYEQYF
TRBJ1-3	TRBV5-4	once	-	TGTGCCAGCAGCTTATTAGGGGAACACTGGGGAAACACCATATATTTT	CASSLLGEHWGNTIYF
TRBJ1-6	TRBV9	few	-	TGTGCCAGCAGCCCCCAGGGGAATTCACCCCTCCACTTT	CASSPQGNSPLHF
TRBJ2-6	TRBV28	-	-	TGTGCCAGCAGCTATAGGGGCGCTGGGGCCAACGTCCTGACTTTC	CASSYRGAGANVLTF
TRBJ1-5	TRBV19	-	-	TGTGCCAGTAGCCTCGAGACTAGCAATCAGCCCCAGCATTTT	CASSLETSNQPQHF
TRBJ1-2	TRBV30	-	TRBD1	TGTGCCTGGAGTCTAACCCCGGGACAGGGGACTGGCTACACCTTC	CAWSLTPGQGTGYTF
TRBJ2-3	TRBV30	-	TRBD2	TGTGCCTGGAGCGGAAGCGGGGGGATAGGAAATACGCAGTATTTT	CAWSGSGGIGNTQYF
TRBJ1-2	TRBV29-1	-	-	TGCAGCGGGTCTACTACTAACTATGGCTACACCTTC	CSGSTTNYGYTF
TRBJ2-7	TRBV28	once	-	TGTGCCAGCAGTTCGGGGAGTCAGGTCGAGCAGTACTTC	CASSSGSQVEQYF
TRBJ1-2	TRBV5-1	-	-	TGCGCCAGCAGCTTGGGGGGCAGTTCTAACTATGGCTACACCTTC	CASSLGGSSNYGYTF
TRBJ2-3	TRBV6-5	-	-	TGTGCCAGCAGTTACAAAGGGACAGATACGCAGTATTTT	CASSYKGTDTQYF
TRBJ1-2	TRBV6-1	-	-	TGTGCCAGCAGTCCTACAGGGTTAAGTTATGGCTACACCTTC	CASSPTGLSYGYTF
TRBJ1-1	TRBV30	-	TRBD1	TGTGCCTGGAGGCTCCGGGACAGAAACACTGAAGCTTTCTTT	CAWRLRDRNTEAFF
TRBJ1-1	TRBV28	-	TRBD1	TGTGCCACCAAATTACGACAGGGGAACACTGAAGCTTTCTTT	CATKLRQGNTEAFF
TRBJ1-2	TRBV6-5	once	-	TGTGCCAGCAGTTACCAGGAGGGAGTGCGGGACACCTTC	CASSYQEGVRDTF
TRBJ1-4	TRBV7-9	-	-	TGTGCCAGCAGCTCTTCAACTAATGAAAAACTGTTTTTT	CASSSSTNEKLFF
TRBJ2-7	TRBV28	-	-	TGTGCCAGCAGTCCTATGACAGGACTCACCTACGAGCAGTACTTC	CASSPMTGLTYEQYF
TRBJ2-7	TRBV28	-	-	TGTGCCAGCACGTTAAGAGAGGGCGAGCAGTACTTC	CASTLREGEQYF
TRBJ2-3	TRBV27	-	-	TGTGCCAGCAGACCGGGGACAGATACGCAGTATTTT	CASRPGTDTQYF
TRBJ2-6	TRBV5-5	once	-	TGTGCCAGCAGCTCCATGGGAGGGGCCAACGTCCTGACTTTC	CASSSMGGANVLTF
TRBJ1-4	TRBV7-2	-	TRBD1	TGTGCCAGCAGCCACCGACAGGGGAATGAAAAACTGTTTTTT	CASSHRQGNEKLFF
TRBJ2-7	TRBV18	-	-	TGTGCCAGCTCACTGTCGAGTGGGCTCGAGCAGTACTTC	CASSLSSGLEQYF
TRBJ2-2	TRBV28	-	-	TGTGCCAGCACCCTGGGGGGGCTAGGGACCGGGGAGCTGTTTTTT	CASTLGGLGTGELFF
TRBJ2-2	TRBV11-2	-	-	TGTGCCAGCAGCTCCTCAAGGGGGGGCACCGGGGAGCTGTTTTTT	CASSSSRGGTGELFF
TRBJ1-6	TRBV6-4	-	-	TGTGCCAGCAGTCAACAGGGATCCCTTAATTCACCCCTCCACTTT	CASSQQGSLNSPLHF
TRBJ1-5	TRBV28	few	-	TGTGCCAGCAGTGAAACCCGACAGGTTCAGCCCCAGCATTTT	CASSETRQVQPQHF
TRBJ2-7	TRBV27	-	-	TGTGCCAGCAGTGAGGCGGGCCGGCAGTACTTC	CASSEAGRQYF
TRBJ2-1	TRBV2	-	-	TGTGCCAGCAGTGAACAGGGAATTGGGGATGAGCAGTTCTTC	CASSEQGIGDEQFF
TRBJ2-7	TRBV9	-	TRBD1	TGTGCCAGCAGCTCCAGGACAGGGAGCACCTACGAGCAGTACTTC	CASSSRTGSTYEQYF
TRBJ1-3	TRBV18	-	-	TGTGCCAGCTCACCCCCCCGAGCAGGAGCCGGAAACACCATATATTTT	CASSPPRAGAGNTIYF
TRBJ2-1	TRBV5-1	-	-	TGCGCCAGCAGCCCCTCTAACGGGCAGGGCGATGAGCAGTTCTTC	CASSPSNGQGDEQFF
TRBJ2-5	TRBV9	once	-	TGTGCCAGCAGCGCCGGGTTGTTGCAAGAGACCCAGTACTTC	CASSAGLLQETQYF
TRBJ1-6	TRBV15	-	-	TGTGCCACCAGCAGAGATGAGGGATCACCCCTCCACTTT	CATSRDEGSPLHF
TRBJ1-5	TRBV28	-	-	TGTGCCAGCAGCTCCCAGACACCACCCCAGCATTTT	CASSSQTPPQHF
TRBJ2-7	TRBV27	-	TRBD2	TGTGCCAGCAGTTTACTCGGGGGGGGGTCCTACGAGCAGTACTTC	CASSLLGGGSYEQYF
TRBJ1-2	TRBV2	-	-	TGTGCCAGCAGTGAAGACGAAGGGTATGGCTACACCTTC	CASSEDEGYGYTF
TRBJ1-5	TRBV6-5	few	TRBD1	TGTGCCAGCAGTTACACAACAGGGGAAGATCAGCCCCAGCATTTT	CASSYTTGEDQPQHF